Listed here is a single T cell receptor beta chain. From RNA transcripts, TCR beta CDR3 regions were amplified. The primer set for the first-round RT-PCR of the TCR CDR3 was HTBI. A single record per CDR3 protein comes from TCRdb applying MiXCR to the multiplex PCR reads. This table has about 380,000 distinct CDR3 sequences, around 20% appearing once. This sample was taken from a study of T cells in Graves' hyperthyroidism and ophthalmopathy. Germline assignment: CDR1 MGHDK and CDR2 SYGVNS. V lost 10 bases, J lost 6 bases, and 19 bases lay in between. The length of the CDR3 is 13 residues. Material: blood. This TCR was recovered from a man between 18 and 35 years old with Graves' ophthalmopathy. The chain links TRBV25-1 to TRBJ2-7; no clear D gene. CDR3: CAMQVGPKGEQYF. As DNA, the CDR3 is TGTGCCATGCAGGTCGGGCCAAAGGGCGAGCAGTACTTC.